Sequencing of this T cell receptor (beta chain) was carried out in a study of T cell responses to AZD1222 COVID-19 vaccine. Method: immunoSEQ multiplex PCR; TCRdb's copy keeps in-frame clones and lacks some. The sample shows 150,000 to 200,000 clones, around 94% of them seen only once. Study-level findings and limits: Just a handful of AZD1222 recipients tested seropositive at baseline.

Regarding this clone: What it recognizes is unknown.

The V end was cut by 4 bases, the J end by 4 bases, with 14 bases between. This CDR3 has 15 residues. The germline V gene encodes CDR1 MDHEN and CDR2 SYDVKM. This specimen consisted of peripheral blood, obtained on day 0 of AZD1222 vaccination. The clonotype was recovered from an adult in good health. The V call is TRBV28, the J call TRBJ1-5; TRBD1 is a possible D gene (5 bases). In nucleotides, the CDR3 is TGTGCCAGCAGTTCCCCGGCGGGGGGGAATCAGCCCCAGCATTTT. Its translation: CASSSPAGGNQPQHF. Complete variable domain (other parts from reference TRBV28 and TRBJ1-5): DVKVTQSSRYLVKRTGEKVFLECVQDMDHENMFWYRQDPGLGLRLIYFSYDVKMKEKGDIPEGYSVSREKKERFSLILESASTNQTSMYLCASSSPAGGNQPQHFGDGTRLSIL.